A selection of T cell receptor beta chains follows, all from one sample in a study of T cells after yellow fever vaccination. TCRdb independently ran MiXCR on the 5' RACE reads; one entry per CDR3 protein. The data hold some 390,000 distinct CDR3 sequences, with approximately 5.7% observed a single time. The sample in question was PBMCs, obtained 5 days after the yellow fever booster vaccination. The receptors come from a man aged 25-40 years who received the YFV17D yellow fever vaccine. Both conserved end residues are part of each CDR3. A D gene is named only where the DNA matches it firmly. Expanded clones are given a class, and other clones once, few, many or no size at all.

size	V	D	J	CDR3	DNA
few	TRBV10-3	NA	TRBJ1-1	CAISEGLGMNTEAFF	TGTGCCATCAGTGAGGGATTGGGAATGAACACTGAAGCTTTCTTT
NA	TRBV6-6	NA	TRBJ1-1	CASTQTRNTEAFF	TGTGCCAGCACCCAGACAAGGAACACTGAAGCTTTCTTT
many	TRBV5-1	TRBD2	TRBJ2-1	CASSLLPAGGPYEEQFF	TGCGCCAGCAGCTTGTTGCCAGCGGGGGGGCCCTACGAAGAGCAGTTCTTC
NA	TRBV10-2	TRBD2	TRBJ2-7	CASSGGTSGSSYEQYF	TGCGCCAGCAGTGGGGGGACTAGCGGGTCCTCCTACGAGCAGTACTTC
few	TRBV7-7	NA	TRBJ2-7	CASSPGTFSYEQYF	TGTGCTAGCAGCCCCGGGACTTTCTCCTACGAGCAGTACTTC
many	TRBV20-1	TRBD2	TRBJ2-3	CSARVLLAGSWDTQYF	TGCAGTGCTAGAGTCCTTCTAGCGGGATCATGGGATACGCAGTATTTT
many	TRBV7-2	NA	TRBJ1-3	CASSLGGTNSGNTIYF	TGTGCCAGCAGCTTAGGCGGGACAAACTCTGGAAACACCATATATTTT
many	TRBV5-1	NA	TRBJ1-1	CASSLESTARLNTEAFF	TGCGCCAGCAGCTTGGAATCGACCGCGCGCCTAAACACTGAAGCTTTCTTT
NA	TRBV28	NA	TRBJ2-5	CASTETVKETQYF	TGTGCCAGCACCGAGACAGTGAAAGAGACCCAGTACTTC
few	TRBV14	NA	TRBJ2-3	CASSQGFPDTQYF	TGTGCCAGCAGCCAAGGCTTCCCAGATACGCAGTATTTT
NA	TRBV11-2	NA	TRBJ1-3	CASSFPVRSGNTIYF	TGTGCCAGCAGCTTTCCGGTCCGCTCTGGAAACACCATATATTTT
NA	TRBV6-5	TRBD2	TRBJ2-3	CASSFWTSGTQYF	TGTGCCAGCAGTTTTTGGACTAGCGGTACGCAGTATTTT
few	TRBV20-1	TRBD2	TRBJ2-1	CSARKGTSGSSEQFF	TGCAGTGCAAGAAAAGGGACTAGCGGGAGTTCTGAGCAGTTCTTC
few	TRBV20-1	NA	TRBJ2-7	CSASDYLRGSYEQYF	TGCAGTGCTAGCGACTATCTAAGGGGGTCCTACGAGCAGTACTTC
few	TRBV18	NA	TRBJ2-5	CASSPQTVQETQYF	TGTGCCAGCTCACCACAGACAGTTCAAGAGACCCAGTACTTC
NA	TRBV12-3/TRBV12-4	NA	TRBJ1-6	CASNFDSLYNSPLHF	TGTGCCAGCAACTTCGACAGCCTCTATAATTCACCCCTCCACTTT
few	TRBV29-1	NA	TRBJ2-7	CSVESSGGIYEQYF	TGCAGCGTTGAGTCTTCAGGGGGGATCTACGAGCAGTACTTC
NA	TRBV9	TRBD1	TRBJ2-2	CASSVWQGESAGELFF	TGTGCCAGCAGCGTATGGCAGGGGGAGAGTGCCGGGGAGCTGTTTTTT
NA	TRBV21-1	NA	TRBJ2-3	CASSTPRRGFRADTQYF	TGTGCCAGCAGCACCCCCCGCCGAGGGTTCAGAGCAGATACGCAGTATTTT
NA	TRBV13	NA	TRBJ2-7	CASSLGQPGFSYEQYF	TGTGCCAGCAGCTTAGGCCAACCGGGGTTCTCCTACGAGCAGTACTTC
NA	TRBV30	NA	TRBJ2-1	CAWSVVPNEQFF	TGTGCCTGGAGTGTGGTCCCGAATGAGCAGTTCTTC
NA	TRBV9	NA	TRBJ1-5	CASSLSDRDQPQHF	TGTGCCAGCAGCCTTTCGGACCGAGATCAGCCCCAGCATTTT
many	TRBV7-2	NA	TRBJ2-2	CASSSVGVGELFF	TGTGCCAGCAGCTCGGTGGGGGTCGGGGAGCTGTTTTTT
few	TRBV5-6	NA	TRBJ2-7	CASSFLNSSYEQYF	TGTGCCAGCAGCTTCCTTAACAGCTCCTACGAGCAGTACTTC
many	TRBV6-2/TRBV6-3	NA	TRBJ2-7	CASRKTGAYEQYF	TGTGCCAGCAGAAAAACCGGGGCCTACGAGCAGTACTTC
NA	TRBV10-3	NA	TRBJ2-7	CAIRFGSSYEQYF	TGTGCCATCAGGTTTGGAAGCTCCTACGAGCAGTACTTC
many	TRBV27	TRBD1	TRBJ2-7	CASSLLQGAPEQYF	TGTGCCAGCAGTTTATTGCAGGGGGCGCCTGAGCAGTACTTC
many	TRBV5-1	NA	TRBJ2-1	CASSSDTGREQFF	TGCGCCAGCAGCTCCGATACGGGGCGTGAGCAGTTCTTC